This TCR beta chain was retrieved from a study of shared clonotypes between healthy human individuals. Study-wide findings and caveats: Naive CD4 clonotypes overlapped across a handful of donors at roughly 5.1%. Sampling covered nothing but blood. Tissue TCR repertoires likely differ from those found in blood.

CDR3 length: 14 residues. In germline, CDR1 is ENHRY, CDR2 SYGVKD. V lost 5 bases, J lost 3 bases, and 14 bases lay in between. Each PCR replicate from the sorted subsets contained about 180 ng DNA, which is about 30,000 T cell genomes. Sequencing was performed with immunoSEQ multiplex PCR; in TCRdb, only in-frame clones are kept and a portion is missing. The sample has millions of clones, 90% to 95% seen once. Remarks on this clone: Its antigen remains unknown.

From CD4+ cells came CD45RA+ naive and CD45RA-negative memory subsets. The sequence came from a man between 18 and 29 years old in good health. Source material: naive CD4+ T cells sorted from blood. Subset indicated: CD45RA+ positively selected. The chain has TRBV10-3 and TRBJ2-7; a weak D match, TRBD1 (6 bases). The CDR3 loop reads CAISTGLQRYEQYF. The CDR3 nucleotides read TGTGCCATCAGTACAGGGTTGCAACGCTACGAGCAGTACTTC.